This T cell receptor beta chain is from a study of cytomegalovirus exposure and HLA in healthy donors. Study summary: The 120 validation repertoires and the 650 to 850 first-cohort repertoires shared a platform, a later analysis reported. Whole-study results and caveats: First-cohort TCR clusters were later found to tend to co-occur in the 120 or so validation repertoires.

Note on this clone: Its specificity is not known.

The CDR3 has 11 amino acids. The V gene lost 3 bases and the J gene lost 4 bases, with 3 bases spanning the gap. CDR1 is SEHNR and CDR2 is FQNEAQ in the germline V gene (reference sequence). The table came from immunoSEQ multiplex PCR; TCRdb's copy has only in-frame clones and leaves some out. The sample holds approximately 220,000 clones, around nine tenths seen once. Material for sequencing was PBMCs. This rearrangement joins TRBV7-9 to TRBJ1-1; no clear D gene. The TCR comes from a man aged 18 to 35 in good health and CMV-seronegative. CDR3 sequence reads: CASSFSTEAFF. DNA for the CDR3: TGTGCCAGCAGCTTTAGCACTGAAGCTTTCTTT.